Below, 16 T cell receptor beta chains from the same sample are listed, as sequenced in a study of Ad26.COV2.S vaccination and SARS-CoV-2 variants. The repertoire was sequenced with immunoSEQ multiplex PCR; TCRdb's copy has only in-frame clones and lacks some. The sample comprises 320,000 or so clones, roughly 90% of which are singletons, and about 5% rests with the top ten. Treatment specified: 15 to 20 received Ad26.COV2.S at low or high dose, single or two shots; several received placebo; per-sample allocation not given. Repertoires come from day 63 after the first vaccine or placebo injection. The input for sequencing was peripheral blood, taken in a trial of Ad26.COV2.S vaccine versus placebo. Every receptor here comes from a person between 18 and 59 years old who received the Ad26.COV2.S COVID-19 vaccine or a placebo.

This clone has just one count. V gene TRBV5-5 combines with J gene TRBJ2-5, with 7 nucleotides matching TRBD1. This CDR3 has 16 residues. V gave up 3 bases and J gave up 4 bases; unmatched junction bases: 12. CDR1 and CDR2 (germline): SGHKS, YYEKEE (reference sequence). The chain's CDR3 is CASSYTIGTATETQYF. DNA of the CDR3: TGTGCCAGCAGCTACACTATCGGGACAGCCACAGAGACCCAGTACTTC.

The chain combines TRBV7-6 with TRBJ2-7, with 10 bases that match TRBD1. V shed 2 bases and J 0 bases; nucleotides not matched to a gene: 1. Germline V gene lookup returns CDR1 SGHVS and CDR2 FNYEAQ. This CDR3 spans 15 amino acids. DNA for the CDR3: TGTGCCAGCAGCTTAAGACAGGGGGCCTCCTACGAGCAGTACTTC. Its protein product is CASSLRQGASYEQYF.

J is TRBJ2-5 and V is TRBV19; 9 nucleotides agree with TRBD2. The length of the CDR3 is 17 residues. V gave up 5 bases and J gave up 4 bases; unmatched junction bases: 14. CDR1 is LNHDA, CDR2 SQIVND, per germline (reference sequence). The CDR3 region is CASSQGAGGSAGETQYF. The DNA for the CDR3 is TGTGCCAGTAGTCAGGGAGCGGGGGGCTCTGCAGGAGAGACCCAGTACTTC.

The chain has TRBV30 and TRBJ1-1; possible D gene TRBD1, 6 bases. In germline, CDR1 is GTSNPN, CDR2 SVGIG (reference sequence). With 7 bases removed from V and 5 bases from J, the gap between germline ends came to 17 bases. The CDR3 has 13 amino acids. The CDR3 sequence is CALTTGWGTEAFF. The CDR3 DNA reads TGTGCCTTAACTACAGGGTGGGGAACTGAAGCTTTCTTT.

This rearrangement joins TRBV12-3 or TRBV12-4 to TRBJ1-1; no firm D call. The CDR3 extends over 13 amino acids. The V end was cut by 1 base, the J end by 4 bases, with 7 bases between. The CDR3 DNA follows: TGTGCCAGCAGTTTAGGGTGGGGCACTGAAGCTTTCTTT. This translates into CASSLGWGTEAFF.

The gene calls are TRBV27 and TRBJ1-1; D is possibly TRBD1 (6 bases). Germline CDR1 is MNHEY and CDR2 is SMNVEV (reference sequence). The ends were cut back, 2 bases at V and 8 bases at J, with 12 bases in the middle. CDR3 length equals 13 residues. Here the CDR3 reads CASSLAGAGEAFF. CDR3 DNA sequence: TGTGCCAGCAGTTTAGCGGGGGCCGGGGAAGCTTTCTTT.

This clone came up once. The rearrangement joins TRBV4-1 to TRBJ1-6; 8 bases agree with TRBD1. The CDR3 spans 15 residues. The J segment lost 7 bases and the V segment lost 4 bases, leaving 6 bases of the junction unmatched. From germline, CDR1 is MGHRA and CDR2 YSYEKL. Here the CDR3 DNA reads TGCGCCAGCAGCCCTAATCAGGGGGCAAATTCACCCCTCCACTTT. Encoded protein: CASSPNQGANSPLHF.

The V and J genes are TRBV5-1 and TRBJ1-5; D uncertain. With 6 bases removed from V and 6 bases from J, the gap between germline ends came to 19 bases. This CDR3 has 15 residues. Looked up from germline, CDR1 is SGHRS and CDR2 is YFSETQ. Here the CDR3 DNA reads TGCGCCAGCATCTTTCGGAGAACGGAAAGTCAGCCCCAGCATTTT. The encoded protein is CASIFRRTESQPQHF.

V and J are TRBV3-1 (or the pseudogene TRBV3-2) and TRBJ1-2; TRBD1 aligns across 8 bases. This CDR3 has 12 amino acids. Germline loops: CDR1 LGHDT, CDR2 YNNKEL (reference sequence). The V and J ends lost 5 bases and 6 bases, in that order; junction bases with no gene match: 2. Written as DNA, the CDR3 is TGTGCCAGCAGCTCGACAGGGGATGGCTACACCTTC. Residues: CASSSTGDGYTF.

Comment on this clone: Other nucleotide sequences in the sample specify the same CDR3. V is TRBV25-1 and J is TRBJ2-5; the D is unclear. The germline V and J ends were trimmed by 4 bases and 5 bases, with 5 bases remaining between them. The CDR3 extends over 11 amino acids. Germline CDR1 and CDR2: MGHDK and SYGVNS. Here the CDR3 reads CASSAGETQYF. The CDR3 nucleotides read TGTGCCAGCAGTGCCGGGGAGACCCAGTACTTC.

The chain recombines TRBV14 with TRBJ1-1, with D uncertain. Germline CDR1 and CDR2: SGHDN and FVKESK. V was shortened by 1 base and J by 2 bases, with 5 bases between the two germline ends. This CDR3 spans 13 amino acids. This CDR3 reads CASSQAANTEAFF. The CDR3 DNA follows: TGTGCCAGCAGCCAAGCAGCTAACACTGAAGCTTTCTTT.

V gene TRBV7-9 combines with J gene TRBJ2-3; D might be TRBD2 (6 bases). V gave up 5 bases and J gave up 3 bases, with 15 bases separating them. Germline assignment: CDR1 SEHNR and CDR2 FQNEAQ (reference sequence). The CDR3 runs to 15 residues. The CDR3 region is CASSPEGQRTDTQYF. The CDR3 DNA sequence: TGTGCCAGCAGCCCGGAGGGCCAGAGAACAGATACGCAGTATTTT.

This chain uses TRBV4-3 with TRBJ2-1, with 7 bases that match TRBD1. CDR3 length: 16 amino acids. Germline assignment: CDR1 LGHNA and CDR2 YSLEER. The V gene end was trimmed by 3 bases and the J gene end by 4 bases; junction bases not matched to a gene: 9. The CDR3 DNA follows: TGCGCCAGCAGCCAGGCTTCTTGGGACAGATACAATGAGCAGTTCTTC. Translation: CASSQASWDRYNEQFF.

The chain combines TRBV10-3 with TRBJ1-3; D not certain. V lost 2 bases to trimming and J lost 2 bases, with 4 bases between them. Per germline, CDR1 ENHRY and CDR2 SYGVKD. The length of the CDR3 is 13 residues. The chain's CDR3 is CAISEGPGNTIYF. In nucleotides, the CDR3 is TGTGCCATCAGTGAGGGCCCTGGAAACACCATATATTTT.

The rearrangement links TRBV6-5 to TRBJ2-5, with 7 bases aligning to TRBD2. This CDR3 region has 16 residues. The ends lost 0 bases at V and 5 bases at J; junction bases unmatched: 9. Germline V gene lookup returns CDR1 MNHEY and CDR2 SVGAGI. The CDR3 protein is CASSYSPGEGLETQYF. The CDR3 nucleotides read TGTGCCAGCAGTTACTCACCCGGGGAGGGCCTTGAGACCCAGTACTTC.

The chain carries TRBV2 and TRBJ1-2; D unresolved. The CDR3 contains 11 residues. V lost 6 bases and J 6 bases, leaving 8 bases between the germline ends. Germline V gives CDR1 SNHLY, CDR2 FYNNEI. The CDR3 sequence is CASSRLNGYTF. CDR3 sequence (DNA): TGTGCCAGCAGCAGGCTGAATGGCTACACCTTC. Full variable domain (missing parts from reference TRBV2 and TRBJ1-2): EPEVTQTPSHQVTQMGQEVILRCVPISNHLYFYWYRQILGQKVEFLVSFYNNEISEKSEIFDDQFSVERPDGSNFTLKIRSTKLEDSAMYFCASSRLNGYTFGSGTRLTVV.